Below, 4 T cell receptor beta chains from the same sample are listed, as sequenced in a study of T cell repertoires in cytomegalovirus infection. TCRdb re-derived calls from the reads in MiXCR, one entry per CDR3 protein. The repertoire has over 250,000 distinct CDR3 sequences, about 25% of them found once; the top ten carry roughly 13%. The source material was PBMCs. These receptors were obtained from a human donor in good health (CMV status not recorded). Some clones in this sample may be carry-over from other donors' samples.

This chain uses TRBV7-2 with TRBJ2-7, with 12 nucleotides matching TRBD2. With 1 base clipped from V and 2 bases from J, the junction kept 0 bases outside the gene matches. Germline assignment: CDR1 SGHTA and CDR2 FQGNSA. The CDR3 length is 15 residues. The CDR3 spells CASSLGTSGTYEQYF. For the CDR3, the DNA is TGTGCCAGCAGCTTAGGGACTAGCGGGACCTACGAGCAGTACTTC. The complete variable domain, with remaining parts taken from reference TRBV7-2 and TRBJ2-7, reads GAGVSQSPSNKVTEKGKDVELRCDPISGHTALYWYRQSLGQGLEFLIYFQGNSAPDKSGLPSDRFSAERTGGSVSTLTIQRTQQEDSAVYLCASSLGTSGTYEQYFGPGTRLTVT.

A few counts support this clonotype. V is TRBV12-3 or TRBV12-4 and J is TRBJ2-7; D perhaps matches TRBD1 (6 bases). This CDR3 has 15 residues. V lost 6 bases to trimming and J lost 4 bases, with 19 bases between them. The CDR3: CASSLQGPYAYEQYF. CDR3 coding DNA: TGTGCCAGCAGCCTCCAGGGGCCTTACGCTTACGAGCAGTACTTC.

The sample holds many counts of this clonotype. This chain links TRBV7-2 with TRBJ2-1; D may be TRBD1 (5 bases). Between the trimmed V and J ends, which lost 5 bases and 0 bases, there was a span of 23 bases. The CDR3 totals 19 residues. Germline CDR1 SGHTA, CDR2 FQGNSA. For the CDR3, the DNA is TGTGCCAGCAGCCCCGGGTGGGGCAGGCCGGCTAGCTCCTACAATGAGCAGTTCTTC. Translation gives CASSPGWGRPASSYNEQFF.

Many counts were recorded for this clonotype. The genes are TRBV7-8 and TRBJ2-5, with a tentative D call TRBD1 (6 bases). The CDR3 sequence is 14 residues long. CDR1 is SGHVS and CDR2 is FQNEAQ in the germline V gene. The V gene lost 7 bases and the J gene lost 3 bases, with 15 bases spanning the gap. The CDR3 region has the DNA TGTGCCAGCATTATCGGGACAAGAAAAGAGACCCAGTACTTC. This gives the protein CASIIGTRKETQYF.